A selection of T cell receptor beta chains follows, all from one sample in a study of PD-L1 blockade in urothelial cancer. Profiling relied on immunoSEQ multiplex PCR, and the TCRdb table lists in-frame clones only, not all of them. The sample includes tens of thousands of clones, approximately 83% seen only once; the top ten take around 16%. Sample: PBMCs, taken around atezolizumab (anti-PD-L1) treatment. The receptors here all came from a man aged 60-69 years with urothelial cancer. Both conserved end residues are trimmed from each CDR3.

J: TRBJ2-7
V: TRBV9
length: 16
CDR3: ASSVWSELAYYSYEQY

J: TRBJ1-5
V: TRBV11-2
length: 14
CDR3: ASSLDTTLSNQPQH

J: TRBJ2-5
V: TRBV4-1
length: 14
CDR3: ASSNRVLAGGAEQY

J: TRBJ2-5
V: TRBV29-1
length: 11
CDR3: SVEDQAGETQY

J: TRBJ2-3
V: TRBV11-2
length: 13
CDR3: ASSSYRGRGDTQY

J: TRBJ1-1
V: TRBV7-9
length: 13
CDR3: ASSSQTLLNTEAF

J: TRBJ1-2
V: TRBV4-1
length: 14
CDR3: ASSRSTGGSNYGYT

J: TRBJ2-2
V: TRBV5-5
length: 12
CDR3: ASSIAWNTGELF

J: TRBJ2-5
V: TRBV20-1
length: 8
CDR3: SGTAETQY

J: TRBJ2-3
V: TRBV5-4
length: 11
CDR3: ASNSDRGDTQY

J: TRBJ2-7
V: TRBV5-4
length: 10
CDR3: AKPGGRDEQY

J: TRBJ2-7
V: TRBV13
length: 14
CDR3: ASRGPGTDFSYEQY

J: TRBJ2-2
V: TRBV6-1
length: 11
CDR3: AGRGQHTGELF

J: TRBJ1-4
V: TRBV9
length: 14
CDR3: ASSVDRSGGRGKLF

J: TRBJ1-1
V: TRBV19
length: 11
CDR3: ASSIGGNTEAF

J: TRBJ1-2
V: TRBV15
length: 13
CDR3: ATSRGTTANYGYT

J: TRBJ2-7
V: TRBV27
length: 14
CDR3: ASSSYRGRGSYEQY

J: TRBJ2-2
V: TRBV6-5
length: 12
CDR3: ASTTRGGTGELF

J: TRBJ1-6
V: TRBV5-6
length: 11
CDR3: ASSLDFQSPLH

J: TRBJ1-2
V: TRBV15
length: 14
CDR3: ATSRGREVGNYGYT

J: TRBJ2-3
V: TRBV19
length: 14
CDR3: ASSIGRVAGTDTQY

J: TRBJ2-1
V: TRBV7-3
length: 11
CDR3: ASSPEWGDEQF